This TCR beta chain was captured by sequencing in a study of T cells expressing NK-cell markers. Background on the study: There were seven HCMV-seropositive donors and one seronegative donor among the eight sequenced.

The CDR3 has 15 amino acids. Germline V gene lookup returns CDR1 MNHEY and CDR2 SVGAGI. Reprocessing the 5' RACE reads, TCRdb reports a single entry for every CDR3 protein and omits DNA. The sample table sets out some 150,000 distinct CDR3 sequences. This clonotype originated in a woman in her 50s in good health. This chain links TRBV6-5 with TRBJ2-3; TCRdb calls TRBD1, which cannot be checked without DNA. Sequencing used blood T cells: a sorted CD56 or NKG2C T cell subset, CD4+ or CD8+ T cells, or bulk PBMC T cells (not recorded which). The CDR3 region is CASSPGGGAIGTQYF.